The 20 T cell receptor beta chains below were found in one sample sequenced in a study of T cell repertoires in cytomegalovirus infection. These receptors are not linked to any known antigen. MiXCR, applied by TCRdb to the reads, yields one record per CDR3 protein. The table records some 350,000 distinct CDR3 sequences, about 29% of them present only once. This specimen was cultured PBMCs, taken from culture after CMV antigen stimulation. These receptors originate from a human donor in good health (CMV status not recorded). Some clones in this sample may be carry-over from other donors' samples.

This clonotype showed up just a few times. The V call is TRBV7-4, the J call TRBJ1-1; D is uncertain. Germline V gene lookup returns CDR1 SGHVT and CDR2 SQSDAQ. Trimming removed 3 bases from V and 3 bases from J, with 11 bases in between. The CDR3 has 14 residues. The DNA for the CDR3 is TGTGCCAGCAGCTTTGCCGGTCTCTACACTGAAGCTTTCTTT. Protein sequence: CASSFAGLYTEAFF.

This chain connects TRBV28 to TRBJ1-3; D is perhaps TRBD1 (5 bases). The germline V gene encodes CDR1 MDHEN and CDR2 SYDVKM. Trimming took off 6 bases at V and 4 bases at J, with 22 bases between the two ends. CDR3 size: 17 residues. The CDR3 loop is CASSSSLAKTGGNTIYF. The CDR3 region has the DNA TGTGCCAGCAGCTCTTCTCTGGCCAAAACAGGAGGAAACACCATATATTTT.

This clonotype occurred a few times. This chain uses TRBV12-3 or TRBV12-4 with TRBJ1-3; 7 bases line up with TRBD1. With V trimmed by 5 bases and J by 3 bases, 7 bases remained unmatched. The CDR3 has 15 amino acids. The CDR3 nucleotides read TGTGCCAGCAGTAAAACCGGGACAGTTGGAAACACCATATATTTT. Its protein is CASSKTGTVGNTIYF.

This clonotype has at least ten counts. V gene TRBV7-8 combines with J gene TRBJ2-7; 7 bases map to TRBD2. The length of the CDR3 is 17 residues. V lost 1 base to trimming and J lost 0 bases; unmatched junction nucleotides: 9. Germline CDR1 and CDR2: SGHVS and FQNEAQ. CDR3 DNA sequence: TGTGCCAGCAGCTTAGGCGCTAGCGGACCCCTCTCCTACGAGCAGTACTTC. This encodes CASSLGASGPLSYEQYF. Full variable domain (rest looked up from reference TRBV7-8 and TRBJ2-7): GAGVSQSPRYKVAKRGQDVALRCDPISGHVSLFWYQQALGQGPEFLTYFQNEAQLDKSGLPSDRFFAERPEGSVSTLKIQRTQQEDSAVYLCASSLGASGPLSYEQYFGPGTRLTVT.

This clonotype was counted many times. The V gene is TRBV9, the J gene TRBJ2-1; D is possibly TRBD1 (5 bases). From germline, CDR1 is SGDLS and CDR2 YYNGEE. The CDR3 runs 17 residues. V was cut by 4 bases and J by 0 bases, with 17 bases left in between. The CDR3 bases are TGTGCCAGCAGCTCCCGACAGCCTGTGAGCTCCTACAATGAGCAGTTCTTC. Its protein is CASSSRQPVSSYNEQFF. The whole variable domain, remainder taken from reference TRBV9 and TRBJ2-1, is DSGVTQTPKHLITATGQRVTLRCSPRSGDLSVYWYQQSLDQGLQFLIQYYNGEERAKGNILERFSAQQFPDLHSELNLSSLELGDSALYFCASSSRQPVSSYNEQFFGPGTRLTVL.

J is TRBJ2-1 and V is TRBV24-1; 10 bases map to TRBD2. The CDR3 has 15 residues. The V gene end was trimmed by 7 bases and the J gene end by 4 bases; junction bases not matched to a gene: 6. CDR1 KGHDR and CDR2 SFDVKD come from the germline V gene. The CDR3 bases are TGTGCCACCAGAGCGGGAGGGCCGGATTACAATGAGCAGTTCTTC. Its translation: CATRAGGPDYNEQFF.

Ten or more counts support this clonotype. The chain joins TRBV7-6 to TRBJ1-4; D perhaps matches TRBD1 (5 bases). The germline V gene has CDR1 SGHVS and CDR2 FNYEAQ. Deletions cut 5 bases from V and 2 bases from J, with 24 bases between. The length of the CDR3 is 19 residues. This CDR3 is CASSLTDSYRRATNEKLFF. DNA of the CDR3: TGTGCCAGCAGCCTTACCGACAGTTACCGCCGGGCCACTAATGAAAAACTGTTTTTT.

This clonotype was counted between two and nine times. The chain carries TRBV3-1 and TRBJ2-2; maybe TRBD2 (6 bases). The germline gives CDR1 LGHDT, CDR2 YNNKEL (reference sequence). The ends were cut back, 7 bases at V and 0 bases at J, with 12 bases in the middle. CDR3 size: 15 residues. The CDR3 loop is CASTGTGANTGELFF. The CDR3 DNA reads TGTGCCAGCACCGGGACTGGAGCGAACACCGGGGAGCTGTTTTTT.

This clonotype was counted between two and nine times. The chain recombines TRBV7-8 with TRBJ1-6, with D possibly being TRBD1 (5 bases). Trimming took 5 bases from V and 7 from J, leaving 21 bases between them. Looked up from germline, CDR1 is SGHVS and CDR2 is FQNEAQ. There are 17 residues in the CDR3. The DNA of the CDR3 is TGTGCCAGCAGCCCGGGGGTTGGTGAAGATGTAAATTCACCCCTCCACTTT. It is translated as CASSPGVGEDVNSPLHF.

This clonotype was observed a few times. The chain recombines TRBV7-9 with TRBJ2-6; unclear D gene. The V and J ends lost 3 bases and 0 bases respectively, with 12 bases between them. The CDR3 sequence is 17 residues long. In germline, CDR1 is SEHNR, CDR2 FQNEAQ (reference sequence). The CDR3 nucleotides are TGTGCCAGCAGCTTGCCAAGTACCCGCTCTGGGGCCAACGTCCTGACTTTC. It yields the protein CASSLPSTRSGANVLTF.

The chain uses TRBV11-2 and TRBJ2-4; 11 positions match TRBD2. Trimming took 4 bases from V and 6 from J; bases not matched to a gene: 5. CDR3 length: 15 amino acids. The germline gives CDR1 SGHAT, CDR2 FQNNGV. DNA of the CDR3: TGTGCCAGCAGCTGGCGGGGGACTAGCGGAAACATTCAGTACTTC. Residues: CASSWRGTSGNIQYF.

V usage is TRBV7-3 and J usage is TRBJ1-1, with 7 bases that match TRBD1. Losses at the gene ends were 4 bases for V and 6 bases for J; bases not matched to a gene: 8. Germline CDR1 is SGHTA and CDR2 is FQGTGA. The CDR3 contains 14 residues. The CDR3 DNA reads TGTGCCAGCAGCTCGGGACAGCCTACTTCTGAAGCTTTCTTT. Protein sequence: CASSSGQPTSEAFF.

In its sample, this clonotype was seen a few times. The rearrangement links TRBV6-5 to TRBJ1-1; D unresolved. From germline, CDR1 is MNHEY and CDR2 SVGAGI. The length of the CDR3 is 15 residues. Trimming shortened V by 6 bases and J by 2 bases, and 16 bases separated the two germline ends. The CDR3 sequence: CASRFNLQDNTEAFF. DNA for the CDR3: TGTGCCAGCAGATTTAACTTGCAGGATAACACTGAAGCTTTCTTT.

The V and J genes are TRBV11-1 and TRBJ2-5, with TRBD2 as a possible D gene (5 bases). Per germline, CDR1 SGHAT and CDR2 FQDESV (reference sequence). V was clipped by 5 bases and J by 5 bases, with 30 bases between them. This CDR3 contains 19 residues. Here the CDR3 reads CASSPRGLPGSRRSETQYF. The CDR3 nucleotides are TGTGCCAGCAGCCCCCGAGGGCTACCGGGGAGTCGTAGGTCGGAGACCCAGTACTTC.

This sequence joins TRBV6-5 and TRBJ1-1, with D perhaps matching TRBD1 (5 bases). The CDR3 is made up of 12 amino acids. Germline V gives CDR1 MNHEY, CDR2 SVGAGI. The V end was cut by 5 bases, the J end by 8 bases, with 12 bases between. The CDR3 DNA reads TGTGCCAGCAGTCCCCTGGAGGGGGAAGCTTTCTTT. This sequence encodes CASSPLEGEAFF.

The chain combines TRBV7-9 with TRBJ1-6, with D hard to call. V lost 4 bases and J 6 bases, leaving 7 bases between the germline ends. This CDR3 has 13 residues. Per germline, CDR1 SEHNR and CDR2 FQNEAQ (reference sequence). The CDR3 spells CASSSQPNSPLHF. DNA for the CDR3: TGTGCCAGCAGCTCACAGCCTAATTCACCCCTCCACTTT.

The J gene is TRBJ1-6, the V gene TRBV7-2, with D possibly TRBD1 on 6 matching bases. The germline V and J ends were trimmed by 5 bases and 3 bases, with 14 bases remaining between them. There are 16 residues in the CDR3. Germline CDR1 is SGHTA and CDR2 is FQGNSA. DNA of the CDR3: TGTGCCAGCAGCCTCAACCAACAGGGCTATAATTCACCCCTCCACTTT. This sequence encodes CASSLNQQGYNSPLHF.

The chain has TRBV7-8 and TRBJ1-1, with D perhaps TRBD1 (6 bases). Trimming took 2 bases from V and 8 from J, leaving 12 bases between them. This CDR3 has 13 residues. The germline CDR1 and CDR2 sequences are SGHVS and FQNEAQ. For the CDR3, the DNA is TGTGCCAGCAGCTTATCTAGGGGGATCGAAGCTTTCTTT. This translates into CASSLSRGIEAFF.

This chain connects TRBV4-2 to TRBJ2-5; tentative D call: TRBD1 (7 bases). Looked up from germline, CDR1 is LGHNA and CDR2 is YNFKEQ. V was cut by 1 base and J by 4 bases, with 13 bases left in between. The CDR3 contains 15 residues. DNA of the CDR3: TGTGCCAGCAGCCAAGCGACAGGGCGGGGAGAGACCCAGTACTTC. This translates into CASSQATGRGETQYF.

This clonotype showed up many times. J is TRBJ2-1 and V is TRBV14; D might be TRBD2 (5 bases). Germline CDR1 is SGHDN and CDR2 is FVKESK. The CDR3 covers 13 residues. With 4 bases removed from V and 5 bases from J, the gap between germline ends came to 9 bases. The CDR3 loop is CASSPGSHNEQFF. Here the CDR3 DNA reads TGTGCCAGCAGCCCGGGGTCCCACAATGAGCAGTTCTTC.